This T cell receptor (beta chain) was sequenced for a study of blood T cell repertoires in COVID-19. Study details: Samples representing acute and convalescent COVID-19 were sourced from the United States, Italy and Spain. PBMCs, B-cell-depleted T cells, or T cells provided the cDNA or gDNA that made up the material.

Germline CDR1 SEHNR, CDR2 FQNEAQ (reference sequence). V was trimmed by 2 bases and J by 0 bases, leaving 7 bases between them. The CDR3 totals 15 residues. Original analysis: Scientists estimated how many nucleated cells there were by amplifying reference gene primers. TCRdb's copy holds only in-frame clones and misses some; the assay was immunoSEQ multiplex PCR. V and J calls plus clone size are reproduced from that table; the DNA served to infer D and trimming. The profile shows 86,000 or so clones, 70% to 85% of them singletons. V gene TRBV7-9 combines with J gene TRBJ1-4; D is unclear. The sequence was collected from a man in his sixties or seventies with acute or convalescent COVID-19. The specimen sequenced was peripheral blood. CDR3 DNA: TGTGCCAGCAGCTTATCCCAGACAACTAATGAAAAACTGTTTTTT. It is translated as CASSLSQTTNEKLFF.